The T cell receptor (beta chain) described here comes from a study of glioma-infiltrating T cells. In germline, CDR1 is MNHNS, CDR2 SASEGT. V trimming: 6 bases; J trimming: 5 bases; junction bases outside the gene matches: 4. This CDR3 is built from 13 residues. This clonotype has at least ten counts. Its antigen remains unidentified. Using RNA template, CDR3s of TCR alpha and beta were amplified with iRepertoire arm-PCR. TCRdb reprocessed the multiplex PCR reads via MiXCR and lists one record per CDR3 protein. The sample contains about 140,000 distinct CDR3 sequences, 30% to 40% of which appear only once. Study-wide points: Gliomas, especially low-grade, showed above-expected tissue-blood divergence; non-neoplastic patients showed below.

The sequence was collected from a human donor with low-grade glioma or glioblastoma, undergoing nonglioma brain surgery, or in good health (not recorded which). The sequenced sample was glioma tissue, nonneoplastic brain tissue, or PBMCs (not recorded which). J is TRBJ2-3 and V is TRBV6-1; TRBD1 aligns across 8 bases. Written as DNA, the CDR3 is TGTGCCAGCAGCGGACAGGGAATAGATACGCAGTATTTT. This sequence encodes CASSGQGIDTQYF.